This T cell receptor beta chain was documented in a study of T cell changes during pregnancy in multiple sclerosis. Here immunoSEQ multiplex PCR was the method, and the copy in TCRdb shows in-frame clones only, minus some. The repertoire holds some 44,000 clones, around 93% seen once, with roughly 0.55% in the top ten. The CDR3 totals 16 residues. The germline V gene encodes CDR1 SGHKS and CDR2 YYEKEE (reference sequence). V dropped 5 bases and J dropped 1 base, with 15 bases sitting between them. The TCR was taken from a female donor with multiple sclerosis, enrolled in a pregnancy study. The source was CD4+ T cells from peripheral blood mononuclear cells, collected in the third trimester of pregnancy. This chain connects TRBV5-5 to TRBJ2-2; TRBD1 might be the D (6 bases). This CDR3 reads CASRWGVGGNTGELFF. CDR3 in DNA: TGTGCCAGCAGATGGGGAGTAGGGGGGAACACCGGGGAGCTGTTTTTT.